Listed below are T cell receptor beta chains from one sample, sequenced in a study of beta chain features in type 1 diabetes. TCRdb keeps only in-frame clones here, not all; method: immunoSEQ multiplex PCR. The sample records some 700,000 clones, around 15% being singletons. Sequenced sample: naive CD4+ T cells from blood. These receptors originate from a man between 18 and 35 years old with type 1 diabetes. CDR3s include the opening cysteine and the closing phenylalanine or tryptophan. The D gene is left open where the match is weak. Where a row states a size, it is once, few, many or the class of an expanded clone; other rows omit it.

j_gene: TRBJ1-2; d_gene: TRBD1; abundance: few; v_gene: TRBV4-1; CDR3aa: CASSQFPPRGPNYGYTF; CDR3nt: TGCGCCAGCAGCCAATTCCCCCCCAGGGGGCCTAATTATGGCTACACCTTC
j_gene: TRBJ1-1; d_gene: NA; abundance: few; v_gene: TRBV11-1; CDR3aa: CASSPGPSKAFF; CDR3nt: TGTGCCAGCAGCCCGGGGCCTTCGAAAGCTTTCTTT
j_gene: TRBJ1-6; d_gene: NA; abundance: few; v_gene: TRBV27; CDR3aa: CASSLFRPNSPLHF; CDR3nt: TGTGCCAGCAGTTTATTCCGGCCTAATTCACCCCTCCACTTT
j_gene: TRBJ2-3; d_gene: TRBD1; abundance: few; v_gene: TRBV5-4; CDR3aa: CASSSGQGPTDTQYF; CDR3nt: TGTGCCAGCAGCTCGGGACAGGGGCCCACAGATACGCAGTATTTT
j_gene: TRBJ1-1; d_gene: NA; abundance: few; v_gene: TRBV4-1; CDR3aa: CASSQEGPTHRATEAFF; CDR3nt: TGCGCCAGCAGCCAAGAAGGCCCCACACACAGGGCCACTGAAGCTTTCTTT
j_gene: TRBJ1-2; d_gene: TRBD1; abundance: few; v_gene: TRBV7-9; CDR3aa: CASSPGGQGPNYGYTF; CDR3nt: TGTGCCAGCAGCCCAGGCGGACAGGGTCCGAACTATGGCTACACCTTC
j_gene: TRBJ1-2; d_gene: TRBD1; abundance: NA; v_gene: TRBV5-1; CDR3aa: CASSFGQGASYYGYTF; CDR3nt: TGCGCCAGCAGCTTCGGACAGGGGGCCAGCTACTATGGCTACACCTTC
j_gene: TRBJ2-7; d_gene: NA; abundance: few; v_gene: TRBV18; CDR3aa: CASSPPRAAYEQYF; CDR3nt: TGTGCCAGCTCACCACCGAGGGCCGCCTACGAGCAGTACTTC
j_gene: TRBJ2-1; d_gene: NA; abundance: few; v_gene: TRBV18; CDR3aa: CASSEAEDSYNEQFF; CDR3nt: TGTGCCAGCTCAGAAGCAGAGGACAGTTACAATGAGCAGTTCTTC
j_gene: TRBJ1-5; d_gene: TRBD1; abundance: few; v_gene: TRBV6-6; CDR3aa: CASSPGQGHNQPQHF; CDR3nt: TGTGCCAGCAGTCCAGGACAGGGGCACAATCAGCCCCAGCATTTT
j_gene: TRBJ1-1; d_gene: NA; abundance: NA; v_gene: TRBV9; CDR3aa: CASSPHASLNTEAFRAFF; CDR3nt: TGTGCCAGCAGCCCCCATGCCAGTTTGAACACTGAAGCTTTCAGAGCTTTCTTT
j_gene: TRBJ1-4; d_gene: NA; abundance: NA; v_gene: TRBV30; CDR3aa: CAWSHGNSDNEKLFF; CDR3nt: TGTGCCTGGTCCCATGGGAACAGTGACAATGAGAAACTGTTTTTT
j_gene: TRBJ2-1; d_gene: NA; abundance: few; v_gene: TRBV28; CDR3aa: CASSSRGSSYNEQFF; CDR3nt: TGTGCCAGCAGTTCCCGGGGGAGCTCCTACAATGAGCAGTTCTTC
j_gene: TRBJ2-5; d_gene: NA; abundance: few; v_gene: TRBV30; CDR3aa: CAWSQSGAETQYF; CDR3nt: TGTGCCTGGAGTCAGAGTGGGGCAGAGACCCAGTACTTC
j_gene: TRBJ2-1; d_gene: TRBD2; abundance: NA; v_gene: TRBV30; CDR3aa: CAWSVRGGGYNEQFF; CDR3nt: TGTGCCTGGAGTGTACGGGGCGGGGGGTACAATGAGCAGTTCTTC
j_gene: TRBJ2-1; d_gene: NA; abundance: NA; v_gene: TRBV14; CDR3aa: CASSLPGSYNEQFF; CDR3nt: TGTGCCAGCAGCCTCCCAGGGTCCTACAATGAGCAGTTCTTC
j_gene: TRBJ1-2; d_gene: TRBD1; abundance: few; v_gene: TRBV4-1; CDR3aa: CASSQVGGGQGARGYTF; CDR3nt: TGCGCCAGCAGCCAAGTTGGGGGCGGACAGGGGGCGCGAGGCTACACCTTC
j_gene: TRBJ2-1; d_gene: TRBD1; abundance: few; v_gene: TRBV18; CDR3aa: CASSPWTGEDEQFF; CDR3nt: TGTGCCAGCTCACCATGGACAGGGGAAGATGAGCAGTTCTTC
j_gene: TRBJ1-2; d_gene: TRBD1; abundance: NA; v_gene: TRBV10-2; CDR3aa: CASSPPQGQGYTF; CDR3nt: TGCGCCAGCAGTCCCCCACAGGGGCAAGGCTACACCTTC
j_gene: TRBJ2-5; d_gene: TRBD2; abundance: few; v_gene: TRBV30; CDR3aa: CATRTSGQETQYF; CDR3nt: TGTGCCACCCGGACTAGCGGACAAGAGACCCAGTACTTC
j_gene: TRBJ2-4; d_gene: NA; abundance: few; v_gene: TRBV6-6; CDR3aa: CASAGQMKNIQYF; CDR3nt: TGTGCCAGCGCGGGACAGATGAAAAACATTCAGTACTTC
j_gene: TRBJ2-5; d_gene: NA; abundance: NA; v_gene: TRBV7-9; CDR3aa: CASSLRGAQYF; CDR3nt: TGTGCCAGCAGCCTAAGGGGTGCCCAGTACTTC
j_gene: TRBJ2-5; d_gene: NA; abundance: few; v_gene: TRBV5-6; CDR3aa: CASSLTETQYF; CDR3nt: TGTGCCAGCAGCTTGACGGAGACCCAGTACTTC
j_gene: TRBJ1-1; d_gene: NA; abundance: NA; v_gene: TRBV5-1; CDR3aa: CASSSLPMNTEAFF; CDR3nt: TGCGCCAGCAGCTCCCTACCGATGAACACTGAAGCTTTCTTT
j_gene: TRBJ1-1; d_gene: NA; abundance: NA; v_gene: TRBV5-1; CDR3aa: CASSPGGRDLNTEAFF; CDR3nt: TGCGCCAGCAGCCCTGGTGGACGGGACCTGAACACTGAAGCTTTCTTT
j_gene: TRBJ1-1; d_gene: NA; abundance: NA; v_gene: TRBV5-1; CDR3aa: CASSLVPLGDTEAFF; CDR3nt: TGCGCCAGCAGCTTGGTGCCACTTGGGGACACTGAAGCTTTCTTT
j_gene: TRBJ1-4; d_gene: NA; abundance: NA; v_gene: TRBV2; CDR3aa: CASSVGAEANEKLFF; CDR3nt: TGTGCCAGCAGTGTGGGGGCGGAGGCTAATGAAAAACTGTTTTTT